This T cell receptor (beta chain) was documented in a study of identical twins. Findings of the study overall: The models gave estimates that fell short of the out-of-frame TCR alpha sharing seen in monozygotic twins. Because invariant MAIT and iNKT cells could be present, zero-insertion analyses could be partly confounded.

Healthy Caucasians, and only they, were the donors. Germline V gives CDR1 PRHDT, CDR2 FYEKMQ (reference sequence). Trimming shortened V by 5 bases and J by 0 bases, and 11 bases separated the two germline ends. This CDR3 spans 14 amino acids. TCRdb itself ran the 5' RACE reads through MiXCR, one entry per CDR3 protein. The data show roughly 260,000 distinct CDR3 sequences, approximately 7.9% seen once. A note on this clonotype: Its matching antigen is unknown.

The same sample was also studied in work on yellow fever vaccine responses in identical twins.

The sequenced sample was CD8+ T cells sorted from blood. This sequence joins TRBV13 and TRBJ2-7; maybe TRBD1 (5 bases). The receptor was derived from a woman between 18 and 29 years old in good health. Here the CDR3 DNA reads TGTGCCAGCAGCCAGGCACAGGTCTCCTACGAGCAGTACTTC. Translation gives CASSQAQVSYEQYF.